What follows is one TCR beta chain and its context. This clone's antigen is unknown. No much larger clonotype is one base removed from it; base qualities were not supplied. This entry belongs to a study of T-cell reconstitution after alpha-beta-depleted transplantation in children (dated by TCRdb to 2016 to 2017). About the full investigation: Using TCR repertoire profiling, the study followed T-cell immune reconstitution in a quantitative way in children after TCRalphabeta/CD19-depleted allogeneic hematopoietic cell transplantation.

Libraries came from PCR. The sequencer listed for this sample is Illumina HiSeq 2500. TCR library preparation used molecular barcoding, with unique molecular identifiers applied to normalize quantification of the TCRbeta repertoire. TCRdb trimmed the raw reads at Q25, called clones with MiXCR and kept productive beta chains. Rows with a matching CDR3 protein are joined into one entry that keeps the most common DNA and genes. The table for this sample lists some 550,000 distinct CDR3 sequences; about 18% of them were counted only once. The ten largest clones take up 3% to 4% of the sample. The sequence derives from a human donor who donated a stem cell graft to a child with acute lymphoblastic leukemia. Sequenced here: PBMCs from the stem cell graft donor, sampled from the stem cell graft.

The CDR3 region: CASSSASGGLAYEQYF. The DNA reads TGCGCCAGCAGCTCCGCGAGTGGGGGTTTGGCCTACGAGCAGTACTTC. In this chain, TRBV5-1 is recombined with TRBJ2-7; the D gene cannot be resolved beyond TRBD1 or TRBD2, each matching 5 bases. The CDR3 runs 16 residues from the cysteine to the phenylalanine. The DNA shown is the 48-base CDR3, in frame from base 1. V is reduced by 3 bases and J by 2 bases, leaving a spacing of 18 bases between them. CDR1 and CDR2 are drawn from the germline V gene: SGHRS, YFSETQ.